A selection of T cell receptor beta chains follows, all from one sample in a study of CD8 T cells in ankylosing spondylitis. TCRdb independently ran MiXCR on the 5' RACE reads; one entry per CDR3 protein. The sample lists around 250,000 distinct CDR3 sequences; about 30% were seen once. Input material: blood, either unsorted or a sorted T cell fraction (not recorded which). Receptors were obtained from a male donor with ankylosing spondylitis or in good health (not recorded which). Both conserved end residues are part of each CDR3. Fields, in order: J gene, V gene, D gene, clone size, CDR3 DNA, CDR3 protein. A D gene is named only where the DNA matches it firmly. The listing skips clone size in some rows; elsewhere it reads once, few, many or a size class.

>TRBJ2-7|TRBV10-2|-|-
TGCGCCAGCAATGGAGGGGGCGACCAGTACGAGCAGTACTTC
CASNGGGDQYEQYF
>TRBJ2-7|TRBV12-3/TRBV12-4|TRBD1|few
TGTGCCAGCAGTTTATTTGGGACAGGGAAAAACGAGCAGTACTTC
CASSLFGTGKNEQYF
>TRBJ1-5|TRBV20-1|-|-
TGCAGTGCTAGAGATAGGGTTTGGGGGAGCAGCAATCAGCCCCAGCATTTT
CSARDRVWGSSNQPQHF
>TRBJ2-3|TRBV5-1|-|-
TGCGCCAGCAGCAGAGCCGGCACAGATACGCAGTATTTT
CASSRAGTDTQYF
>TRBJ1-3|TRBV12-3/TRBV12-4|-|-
TGTGCCAGCAGTTCGGACACTGCCTCTGGAAACACCATATATTTT
CASSSDTASGNTIYF
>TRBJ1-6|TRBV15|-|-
TGTGCCACCAGCAGGGCGCTATCTAATTCACCCCTCCACTTT
CATSRALSNSPLHF
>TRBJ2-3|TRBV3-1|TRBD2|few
TGTGCCAGCAGCCAAGATGGCGGGGGTACAGATACGCAGTATTTT
CASSQDGGGTDTQYF
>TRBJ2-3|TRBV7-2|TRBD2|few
TGTGCCAGCAGCGTCAGGACTAGCGGGACCACAGATACGCAGTATTTT
CASSVRTSGTTDTQYF
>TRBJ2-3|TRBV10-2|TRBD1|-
TGCGCCAGCAGCAGGGGGATGACAGATACGCAGTATTTT
CASSRGMTDTQYF
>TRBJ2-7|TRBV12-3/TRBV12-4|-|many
TGTGCCAGCAGTCCTAGCTCCTACGAGCAGTACTTC
CASSPSSYEQYF
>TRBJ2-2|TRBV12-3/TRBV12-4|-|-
TGTGCCAGCAGTTGGCCTCCCGGGACCGGGGAGCTGTTTTTT
CASSWPPGTGELFF